This T cell receptor (beta chain) was documented in a study of blood T cell repertoires in COVID-19. Produced via immunoSEQ multiplex PCR; TCRdb's table is partial and in-frame only. The sample has over 150,000 clones, 70% to 90% seen once. The CDR3 is made up of 13 amino acids. Germline lookup yields CDR1 MDHEN and CDR2 SYDVKM. Trimming stripped 2 bases from V and 4 bases from J, with 8 bases between. The chain combines TRBV28 with TRBJ1-2; D unclear. This sequence originates from a man in his 70s with active or convalescent COVID-19. The sample comprised peripheral blood. The chain's CDR3 is CASSLGSVYGYTF. CDR3 DNA: TGTGCCAGCAGTTTAGGCTCAGTCTATGGCTACACCTTC.